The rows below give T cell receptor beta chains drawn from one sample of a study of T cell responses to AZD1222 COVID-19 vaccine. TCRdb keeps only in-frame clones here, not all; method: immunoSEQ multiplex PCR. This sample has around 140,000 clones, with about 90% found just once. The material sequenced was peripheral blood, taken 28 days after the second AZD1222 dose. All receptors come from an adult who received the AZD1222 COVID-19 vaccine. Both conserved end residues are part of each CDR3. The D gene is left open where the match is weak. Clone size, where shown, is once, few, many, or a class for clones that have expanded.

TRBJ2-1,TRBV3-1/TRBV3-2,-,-,TGTGCCAGCAGCCGTTTTATACGAACCTACAATGAGCAGTTCTTC,CASSRFIRTYNEQFF
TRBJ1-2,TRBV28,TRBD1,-,TGTGCCAGCACCCCGGACAGGGGCTATTCCAATAACTATGGCTACACCTTC,CASTPDRGYSNNYGYTF
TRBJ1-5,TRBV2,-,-,TGTGCCAGCAGTGAAGCGCTTGTTATTCAGCCCCAGCATTTT,CASSEALVIQPQHF
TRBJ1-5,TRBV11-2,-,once,TGTGCCAGCAGCTTAGACGGGTATAGCAATCAGCCCCAGCATTTT,CASSLDGYSNQPQHF
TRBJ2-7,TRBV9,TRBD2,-,TGTGCCAGCAGCACCGGACTAGCGGGAGAAGGCGAGCAGTACTTC,CASSTGLAGEGEQYF
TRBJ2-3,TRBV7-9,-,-,TGTGCCAGCAGCGATGCTGGGGTTGATACGCAGTATTTT,CASSDAGVDTQYF
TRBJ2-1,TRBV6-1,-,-,TGTGCCAGCAGTGACGGTGGGAGCTCCTACAATGAGCAGTTCTTC,CASSDGGSSYNEQFF
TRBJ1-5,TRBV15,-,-,TGTGCCACCAGCAGTGCCGGGACGGCGAATCAGCCCCAGCATTTT,CATSSAGTANQPQHF
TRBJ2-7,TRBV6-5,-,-,TGTGCCAGCAGTTCCCCAGGGATGTCCTACGAGCAGTACTTC,CASSSPGMSYEQYF
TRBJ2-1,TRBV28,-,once,TGTGCCAGCAGTTTAGGACAGACCTACAATGAGCAGTTCTTC,CASSLGQTYNEQFF
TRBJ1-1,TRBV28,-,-,TGTGCCAGCAGTTTTCTATACGGGTCTGAAGCTTTCTTT,CASSFLYGSEAFF
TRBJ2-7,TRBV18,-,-,TGTGCCAGCTCACCACCATCAGGGGACGAGCAGTACTTC,CASSPPSGDEQYF
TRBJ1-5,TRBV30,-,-,TGTGCCTGGAACTGGGGCAGCATGTCAGATCAGCCCCAGCATTTT,CAWNWGSMSDQPQHF
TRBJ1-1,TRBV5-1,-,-,TGCGCCAGCAGCTTAGGGGAATTGTACACTGAAGCTTTCTTT,CASSLGELYTEAFF
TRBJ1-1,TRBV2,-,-,TGTGCCAGCAAACTCGGTTTGAACACTGAAGCTTTCTTT,CASKLGLNTEAFF
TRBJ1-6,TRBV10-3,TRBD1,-,TGTGCCACCCAGGGGGCGTCAGTTAGGAATTCACCCCTCCACTTT,CATQGASVRNSPLHF
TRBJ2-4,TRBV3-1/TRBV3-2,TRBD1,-,TGTGCCAGCAGCCAGCGGGTGACAGGGGCCAAAAACATTCAGTACTTC,CASSQRVTGAKNIQYF
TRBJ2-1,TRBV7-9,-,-,TGTGCCAGCAGCTTGTCCGGTGCGAGTGAGCAGTTCTTC,CASSLSGASEQFF
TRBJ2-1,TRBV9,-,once,TGTGCCAGCAGCTCCTCAGGGAACCCCAATGAGCAGTTCTTC,CASSSSGNPNEQFF
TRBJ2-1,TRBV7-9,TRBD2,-,TGTGCCAGCAGCTTAGTGTCCGGGAGGGCCAATGAGCAGTTCTTC,CASSLVSGRANEQFF
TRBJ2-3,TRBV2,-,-,TGTGCCAGCACGGGGTTTAACACAGATACGCAGTATTTT,CASTGFNTDTQYF
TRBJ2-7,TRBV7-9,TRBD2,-,TGTGCCAGCAGCTTAGTCCAGGGTCAAGCGGGAGGGCCTAGGCACGAGCAGTACTTC,CASSLVQGQAGGPRHEQYF
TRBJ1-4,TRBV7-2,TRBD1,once,TGTGCCAGCAGCCCTTGGGACAGGGAGGAGGAAAAACTGTTTTTT,CASSPWDREEEKLFF
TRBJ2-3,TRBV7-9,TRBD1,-,TGTGCCAGCAGCTTAGGGGACAGGGGGCCCGCAGATACGCAGTATTTT,CASSLGDRGPADTQYF
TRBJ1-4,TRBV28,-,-,TGTGCCAGCAGTTTATCCGGAACTAATGAAAAACTGTTTTTT,CASSLSGTNEKLFF
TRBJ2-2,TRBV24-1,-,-,TGTGCCACCAGTGATTGGTCAGGGACGAACACCGGGGAGCTGTTTTTT,CATSDWSGTNTGELFF
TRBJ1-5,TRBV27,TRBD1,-,TGTGCCAGCAGTTTAGGGACAGGGCGTGGTAGCGGTCAGCCCCAGCATTTT,CASSLGTGRGSGQPQHF
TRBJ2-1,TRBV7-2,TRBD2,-,TGTGCCAGCAGCTCCAGACTAGCGGGTTCCTACAATGAGCAGTTCTTC,CASSSRLAGSYNEQFF
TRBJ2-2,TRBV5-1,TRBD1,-,TGCGCCAGCAGCTCTAAACAGGGGGTGGCCGGGGAGCTGTTTTTT,CASSSKQGVAGELFF